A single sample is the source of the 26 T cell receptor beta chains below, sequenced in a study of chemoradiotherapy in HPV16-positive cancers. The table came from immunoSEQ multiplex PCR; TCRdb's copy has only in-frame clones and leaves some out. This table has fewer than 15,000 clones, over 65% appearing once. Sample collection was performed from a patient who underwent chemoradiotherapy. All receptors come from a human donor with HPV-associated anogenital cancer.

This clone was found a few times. The CDR3 sequence is CASSLYRGDYGYTF. The CDR3 DNA is TGTGCCAGCAGTTTGTACAGGGGGGACTATGGCTACACCTTC. The chain joins TRBV28 to TRBJ1-2; TRBD1 matches at 8 bases. This CDR3 comprises 14 residues. The J segment lost 3 bases and the V segment lost 3 bases, leaving 3 bases of the junction unmatched. CDR1 is MDHEN, CDR2 SYDVKM, per germline.

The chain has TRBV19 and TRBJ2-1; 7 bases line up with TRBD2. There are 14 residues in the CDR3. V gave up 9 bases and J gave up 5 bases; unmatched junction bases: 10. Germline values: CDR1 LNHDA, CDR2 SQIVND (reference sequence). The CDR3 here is CASQKGLADNEQFF. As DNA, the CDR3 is TGTGCCAGCCAAAAAGGTCTAGCGGACAATGAGCAGTTCTTC.

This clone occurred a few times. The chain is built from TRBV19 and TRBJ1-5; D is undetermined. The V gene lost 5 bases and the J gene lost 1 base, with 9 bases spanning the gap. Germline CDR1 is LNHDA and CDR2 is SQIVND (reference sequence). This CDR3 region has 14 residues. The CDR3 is CASSPLGSNQPQHF. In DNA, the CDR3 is TGTGCCAGTAGTCCGCTTGGGAGCAATCAGCCCCAGCATTTT.

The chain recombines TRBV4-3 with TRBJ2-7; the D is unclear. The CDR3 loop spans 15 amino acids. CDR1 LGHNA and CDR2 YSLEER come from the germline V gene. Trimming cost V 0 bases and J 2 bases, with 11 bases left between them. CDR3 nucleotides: TGCGCCAGCAGCCAAGAAACTGGGTGGACCTACGAGCAGTACTTC. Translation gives CASSQETGWTYEQYF.

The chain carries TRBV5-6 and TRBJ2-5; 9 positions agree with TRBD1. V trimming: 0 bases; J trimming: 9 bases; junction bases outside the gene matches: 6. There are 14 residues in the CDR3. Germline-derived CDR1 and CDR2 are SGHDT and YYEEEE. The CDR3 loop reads CASSLVGTGRPQYF. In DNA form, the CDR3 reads TGTGCCAGCAGCTTGGTTGGGACAGGGCGGCCCCAGTACTTC.

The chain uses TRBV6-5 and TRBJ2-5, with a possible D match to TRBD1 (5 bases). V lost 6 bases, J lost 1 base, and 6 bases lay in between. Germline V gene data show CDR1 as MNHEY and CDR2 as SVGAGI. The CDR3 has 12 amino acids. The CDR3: CASRQGQETQYF. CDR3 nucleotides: TGTGCCAGCAGGCAGGGCCAAGAGACCCAGTACTTC.

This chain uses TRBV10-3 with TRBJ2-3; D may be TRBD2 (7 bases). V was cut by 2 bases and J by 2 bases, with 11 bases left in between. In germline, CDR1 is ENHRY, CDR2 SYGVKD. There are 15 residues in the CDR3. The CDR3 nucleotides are TGTGCCATCAGTGAGGGGGGGGGCCCCACAGATACGCAGTATTTT. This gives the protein CAISEGGGPTDTQYF.

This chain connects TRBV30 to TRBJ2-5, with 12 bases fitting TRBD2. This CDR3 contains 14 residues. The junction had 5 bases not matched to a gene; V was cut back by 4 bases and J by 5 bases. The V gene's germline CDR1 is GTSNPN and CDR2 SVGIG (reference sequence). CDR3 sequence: CAWTLAGGRETQYF. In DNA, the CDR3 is TGTGCCTGGACCCTAGCGGGAGGGAGGGAGACCCAGTACTTC.

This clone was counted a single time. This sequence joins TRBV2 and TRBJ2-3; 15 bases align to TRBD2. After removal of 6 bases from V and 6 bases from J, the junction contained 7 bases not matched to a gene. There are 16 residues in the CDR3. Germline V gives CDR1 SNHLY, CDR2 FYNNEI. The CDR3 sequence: CASRGLAGGSGDTQYF. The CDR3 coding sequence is TGTGCCAGCAGGGGACTAGCGGGGGGTTCCGGGGATACGCAGTATTTT. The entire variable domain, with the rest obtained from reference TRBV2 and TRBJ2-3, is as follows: EPEVTQTPSHQVTQMGQEVILRCVPISNHLYFYWYRQILGQKVEFLVSFYNNEISEKSEIFDDQFSVERPDGSNFTLKIRSTKLEDSAMYFCASRGLAGGSGDTQYFGPGTRLTVL.

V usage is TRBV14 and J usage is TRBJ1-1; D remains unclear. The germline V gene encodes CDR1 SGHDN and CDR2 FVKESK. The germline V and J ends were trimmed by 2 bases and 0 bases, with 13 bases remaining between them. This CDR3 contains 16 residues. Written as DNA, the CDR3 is TGTGCCAGCAGCCAATTCAGGTTTCCGTTGAACACTGAAGCTTTCTTT. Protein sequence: CASSQFRFPLNTEAFF. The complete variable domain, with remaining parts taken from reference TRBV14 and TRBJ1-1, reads EAGVTQFPSHSVIEKGQTVTLRCDPISGHDNLYWYRRVMGKEIKFLLHFVKESKQDESGMPNNRFLAERTGGTYSTLKVQPAELEDSGVYFCASSQFRFPLNTEAFFGQGTRLTVV.

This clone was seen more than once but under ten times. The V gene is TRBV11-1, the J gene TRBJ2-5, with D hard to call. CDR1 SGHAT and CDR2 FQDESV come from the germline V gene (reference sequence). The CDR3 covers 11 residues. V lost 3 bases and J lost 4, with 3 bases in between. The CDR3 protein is CASSFGETQYF. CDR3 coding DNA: TGTGCCAGCAGCTTCGGAGAGACCCAGTACTTC.

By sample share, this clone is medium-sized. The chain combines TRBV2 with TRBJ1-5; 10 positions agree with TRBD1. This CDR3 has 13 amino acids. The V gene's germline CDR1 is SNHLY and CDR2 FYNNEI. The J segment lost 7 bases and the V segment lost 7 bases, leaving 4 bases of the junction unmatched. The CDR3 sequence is CASTRDRGQPQHF. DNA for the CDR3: TGTGCCAGCACAAGGGACAGGGGACAGCCCCAGCATTTT.

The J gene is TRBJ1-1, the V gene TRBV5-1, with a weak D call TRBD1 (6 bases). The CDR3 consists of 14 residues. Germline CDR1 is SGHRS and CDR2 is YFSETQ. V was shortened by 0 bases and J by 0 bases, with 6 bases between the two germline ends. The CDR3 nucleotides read TGCGCCAGCAGCTTGGACAGGGTGAACACTGAAGCTTTCTTT. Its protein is CASSLDRVNTEAFF.

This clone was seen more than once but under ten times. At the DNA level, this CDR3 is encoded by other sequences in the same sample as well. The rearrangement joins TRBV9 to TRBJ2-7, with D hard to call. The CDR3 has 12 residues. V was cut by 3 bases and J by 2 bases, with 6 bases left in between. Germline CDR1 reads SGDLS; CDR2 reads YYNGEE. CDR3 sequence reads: CASSGLTYEQYF. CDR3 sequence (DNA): TGTGCCAGCAGCGGTTTAACCTACGAGCAGTACTTC.

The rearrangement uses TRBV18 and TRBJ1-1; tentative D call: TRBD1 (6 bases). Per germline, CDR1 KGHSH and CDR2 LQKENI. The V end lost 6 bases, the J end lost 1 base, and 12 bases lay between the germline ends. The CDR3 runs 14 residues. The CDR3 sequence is CASSGQRGNTEAFF. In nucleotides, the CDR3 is TGTGCCAGCTCCGGACAGCGGGGGAACACTGAAGCTTTCTTT.

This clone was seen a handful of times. CDR3 sequence reads: CASSLTGPNSPLHF. DNA of the CDR3: TGTGCCAGCAGTCTGACAGGACCCAATTCACCCCTCCACTTT. This rearrangement joins TRBV2 to TRBJ1-6, with D possibly matching TRBD1 (6 bases). CDR3 length: 14 amino acids. Trimming removed 5 bases from V and 7 bases from J, with 12 bases in between. The germline V gene has CDR1 SNHLY and CDR2 FYNNEI.

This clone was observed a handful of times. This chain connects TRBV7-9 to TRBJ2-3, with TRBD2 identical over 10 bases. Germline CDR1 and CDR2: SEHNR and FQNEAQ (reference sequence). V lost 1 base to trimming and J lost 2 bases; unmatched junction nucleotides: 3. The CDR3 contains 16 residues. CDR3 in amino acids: CASSLVTSGATDTQYF. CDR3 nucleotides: TGTGCCAGCAGCTTAGTTACTAGCGGGGCCACAGATACGCAGTATTTT.

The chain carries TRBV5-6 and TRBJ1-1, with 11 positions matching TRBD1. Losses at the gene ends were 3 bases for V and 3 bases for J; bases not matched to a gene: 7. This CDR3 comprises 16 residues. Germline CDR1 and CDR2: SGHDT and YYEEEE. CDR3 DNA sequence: TGTGCCAGCAGCTACCTAAGGACAGGGGGCGACACTGAAGCTTTCTTT. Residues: CASSYLRTGGDTEAFF.

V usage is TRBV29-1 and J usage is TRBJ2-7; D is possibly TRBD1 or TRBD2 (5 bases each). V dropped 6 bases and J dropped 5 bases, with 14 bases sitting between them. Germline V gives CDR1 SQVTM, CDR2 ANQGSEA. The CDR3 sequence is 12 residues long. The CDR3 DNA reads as TGCAGCGTGAGGAGAGGGGCCCACGAGCAGTACTTC. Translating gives CSVRRGAHEQYF.

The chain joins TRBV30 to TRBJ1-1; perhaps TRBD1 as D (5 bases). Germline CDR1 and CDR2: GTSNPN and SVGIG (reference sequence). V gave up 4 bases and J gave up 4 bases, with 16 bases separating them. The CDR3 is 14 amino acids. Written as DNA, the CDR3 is TGTGCCTGGAACCAAAGGGGTGGGAGCACTGAAGCTTTCTTT. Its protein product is CAWNQRGGSTEAFF. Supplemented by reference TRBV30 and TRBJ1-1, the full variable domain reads SQTIHQWPATLVQPVGSPLSLECTVEGTSNPNLYWYRQAAGRGLQLLFYSVGIGQISSEVPQNLSASRPQDRQFILSSKKLLLSDSGFYLCAWNQRGGSTEAFFGQGTRLTVV.

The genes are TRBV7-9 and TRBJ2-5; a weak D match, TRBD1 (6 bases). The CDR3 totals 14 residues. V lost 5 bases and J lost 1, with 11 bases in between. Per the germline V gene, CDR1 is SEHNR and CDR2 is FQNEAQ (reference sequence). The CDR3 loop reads CASSPGTSQETQYF. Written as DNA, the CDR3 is TGTGCCAGCAGCCCAGGGACAAGCCAAGAGACCCAGTACTTC.

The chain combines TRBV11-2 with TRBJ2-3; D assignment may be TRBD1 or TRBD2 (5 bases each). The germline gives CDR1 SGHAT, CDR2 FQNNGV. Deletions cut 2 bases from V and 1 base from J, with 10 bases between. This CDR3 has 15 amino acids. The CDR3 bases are TGTGCCAGCAGCTTAAGTAGGGACCGCACAGATACGCAGTATTTT. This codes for CASSLSRDRTDTQYF.

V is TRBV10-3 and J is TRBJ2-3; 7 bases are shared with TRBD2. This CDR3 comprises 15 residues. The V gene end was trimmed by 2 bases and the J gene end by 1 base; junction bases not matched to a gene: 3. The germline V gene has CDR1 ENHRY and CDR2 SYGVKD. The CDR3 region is CAISEGTSGTDTQYF. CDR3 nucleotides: TGTGCCATCAGTGAGGGAACTAGCGGCACAGATACGCAGTATTTT.

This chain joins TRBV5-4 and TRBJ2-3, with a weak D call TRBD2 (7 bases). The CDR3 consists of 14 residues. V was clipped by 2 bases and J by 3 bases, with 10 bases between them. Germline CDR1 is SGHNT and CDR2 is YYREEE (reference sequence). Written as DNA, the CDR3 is TGTGCCAGCAGCTTAGGGAGGGGGACAGATACGCAGTATTTT. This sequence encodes CASSLGRGTDTQYF.

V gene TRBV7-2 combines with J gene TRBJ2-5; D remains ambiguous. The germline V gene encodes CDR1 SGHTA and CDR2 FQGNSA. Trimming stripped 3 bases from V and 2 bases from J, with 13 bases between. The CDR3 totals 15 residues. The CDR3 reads CASSFIDRSQETQYF. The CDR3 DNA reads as TGTGCCAGCAGCTTCATCGACCGGAGTCAAGAGACCCAGTACTTC.

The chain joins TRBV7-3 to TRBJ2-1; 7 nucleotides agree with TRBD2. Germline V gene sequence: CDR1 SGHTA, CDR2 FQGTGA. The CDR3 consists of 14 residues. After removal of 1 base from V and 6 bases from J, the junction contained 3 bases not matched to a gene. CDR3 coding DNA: TGTGCCAGCAGCTTAAGGGGCGGGGGCAATGAGCAGTTCTTC. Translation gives CASSLRGGGNEQFF.